This TCR beta chain was found in a study of regulatory T cells in long-lasting Graves disease. For the study at large: Freshly diagnosed Graves' patients had used antithyroid drugs for under 3 months. Whole-study findings and limits: The study examined only peripheral blood, not thyroid tissue. New patients shared roughly 1,000 public clonotypes, and persistent patients shared more, with a few thousand.

Building the TCR beta libraries relied on iRepertoire HTBI primers, and CDR3 regions underwent Arm-PCR. In TCRdb, the multiplex PCR reads were re-called with MiXCR into one record per CDR3 protein. The sample consists of about 320,000 distinct CDR3 sequences, over 15% of them appearing once. Described time point: newly diagnosed GD, antithyroid drugs for less than 3 months. Making the TCR library involved RNA that had been extracted from PBMCs. This clonotype was counted ten times or more. Its antigen is currently unknown. The sequences come from peripheral blood mononuclear cells (PBMCs), collected at new diagnosis, from a patient treated with antithyroid drugs. This TCR came from a female donor with Graves disease.

The CDR3: CASSLEGVDGYTF. The CDR3 coding sequence is TGCGCCAGCAGCTTGGAGGGGGTTGATGGCTACACCTTC. The chain has TRBV5-1 and TRBJ1-2; a weak D match, TRBD1 (6 bases). Germline V gene lookup returns CDR1 SGHRS and CDR2 YFSETQ. V was clipped by 0 bases and J by 6 bases, with 9 bases between them. The CDR3 has 13 residues.